Given below is one T cell receptor (beta chain) in context. Its antigen is still unknown. Each donor had about 10 milliliters of peripheral blood drawn. Trimming stripped 6 bases from V and 0 bases from J, with 11 bases between. The CDR3 runs 14 residues. The data derive from a study of blood T cells in healthy people across ages. The study's findings and limits: In older individuals, TCR beta diversity per million T cells was lower, falling roughly linearly with age.

Next came a second PCR, run for about 6 to 12 cycles, which used a sample-barcoded 5' primer along with a J-beta primer mix. TCRdb reanalysed the 5' RACE reads using MiXCR and keeps one entry per CDR3 protein. Of over 1,500,000 distinct CDR3 sequences listed, roughly 43% were seen once; the top ten hold 23%. The receptor comes from a human donor in good health. The sequencing sample was made of blood. The rearrangement links TRBV12-3 or TRBV12-4 to TRBJ1-1; D remains unclear. DNA for the CDR3: TGTGCCAGCAGGTCGAGAGGACTGAACACTGAAGCTTTCTTT. Amino acid sequence: CASRSRGLNTEAFF.